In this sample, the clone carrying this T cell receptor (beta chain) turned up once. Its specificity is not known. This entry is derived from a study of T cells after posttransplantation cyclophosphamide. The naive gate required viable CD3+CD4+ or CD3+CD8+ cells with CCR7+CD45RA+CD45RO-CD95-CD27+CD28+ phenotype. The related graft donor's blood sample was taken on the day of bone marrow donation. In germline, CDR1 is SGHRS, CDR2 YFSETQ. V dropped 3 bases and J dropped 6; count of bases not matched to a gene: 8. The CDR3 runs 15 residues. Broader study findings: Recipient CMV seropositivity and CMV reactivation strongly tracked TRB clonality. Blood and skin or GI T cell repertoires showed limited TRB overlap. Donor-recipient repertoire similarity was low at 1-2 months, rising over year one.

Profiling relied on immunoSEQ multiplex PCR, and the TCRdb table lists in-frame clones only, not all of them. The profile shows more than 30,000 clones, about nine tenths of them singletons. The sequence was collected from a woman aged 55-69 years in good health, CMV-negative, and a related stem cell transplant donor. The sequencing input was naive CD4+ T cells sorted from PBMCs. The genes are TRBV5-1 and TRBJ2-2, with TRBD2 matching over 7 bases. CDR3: CASSSQGGSPGELFF. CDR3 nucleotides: TGCGCCAGCAGCTCCCAGGGAGGGAGCCCCGGGGAGCTGTTTTTT.